Listed here are 9 T cell receptor beta chains from one sample, sequenced in a study of response to subunit inactivated influenza vaccine. TCRdb analysed the RT-PCR reads with MiXCR anew, one entry per CDR3 protein. The data hold a few hundred thousand distinct CDR3 sequences, with roughly 15% observed a single time. The source was PBMCs from blood, collected approximately 13 days after vaccination. These receptors all stem from a man aged 45-60 years who received an inactivated influenza vaccine.

This clonotype appeared a few times. The J gene is TRBJ2-4, the V gene TRBV19, with 10 bases that match TRBD2. The CDR3 length is 15 residues. Trimming cost V 5 bases and J 8 bases; bases outside gene matches: 9. The germline V gene has CDR1 LNHDA and CDR2 SQIVND (reference sequence). The CDR3 sequence is CASSPGTSGVDIQYF. CDR3 DNA: TGTGCCAGTAGTCCGGGAACTAGCGGGGTTGACATTCAGTACTTC.

The table lists this clonotype with a few counts. The chain links TRBV6-2 or TRBV6-3 to TRBJ2-1, with TRBD2 matching over 8 bases. The ends lost 5 bases at V and 2 bases at J; junction bases unmatched: 5. This CDR3 contains 15 residues. Per the germline V gene, CDR1 is MNHEY and CDR2 is SVGEGT. CDR3 residues: CASSRSGATYNEQFF. The CDR3 DNA reads as TGTGCCAGCAGTCGTAGCGGGGCGACCTACAATGAGCAGTTCTTC.

In its sample, this clonotype was seen a few times. V and J are TRBV15 and TRBJ1-1; D unclear. CDR3 size: 14 residues. The V end was cut by 0 bases, the J end by 7 bases, with 12 bases between. From germline, CDR1 is LNHNV and CDR2 YYDKDF (reference sequence). CDR3 residues: CATSRDSRDLEAFF. In DNA form, the CDR3 reads TGTGCCACCAGCAGAGATTCTCGAGACCTTGAAGCTTTCTTT. Together with reference TRBV15 and TRBJ1-1, the CDR3 gives the full variable domain: DAMVIQNPRYQVTQFGKPVTLSCSQTLNHNVMYWYQQKSSQAPKLLFHYYDKDFNNEADTPDNFQSRRPNTSFCFLDIRSPGLGDTAMYLCATSRDSRDLEAFFGQGTRLTVV.

The V gene is TRBV19, the J gene TRBJ2-4; 8 bases are a match to TRBD1. V gave up 4 bases and J gave up 7 bases; unmatched junction bases: 3. Germline CDR1 is LNHDA and CDR2 is SQIVND (reference sequence). CDR3 length: 13 residues. The CDR3 coding sequence is TGTGCCAGTAGTAAGACAGGGGCCAACATTCAGTACTTC. Protein product: CASSKTGANIQYF. Variable domain in full (rest from reference TRBV19 and TRBJ2-4): DGGITQSPKYLFRKEGQNVTLSCEQNLNHDAMYWYRQDPGQGLRLIYYSQIVNDFQKGDIAEGYSVSREKKESFPLTVTSAQKNPTAFYLCASSKTGANIQYFGAGTRLSVL.

The rearrangement uses TRBV7-1 and TRBJ1-2; the D is unclear. TRBV7-1 is an open reading frame whose function is uncertain. V gave up 10 bases and J gave up 9 bases, with 18 bases separating them. This CDR3 contains 12 residues. CDR3: CAMGPGLLCYTF. CDR3 in DNA: TGTGCCATGGGCCCCGGGCTCCTCTGCTACACCTTC.

The sample holds many counts of this clonotype. This sequence joins TRBV5-1 and TRBJ1-5; 7 bases fit TRBD1. The germline gives CDR1 SGHRS, CDR2 YFSETQ. Trimming cost V 4 bases and J 4 bases; bases outside gene matches: 8. The CDR3 has 15 residues. CDR3: CASSPDNRGNQPQHF. Written as DNA, the CDR3 is TGCGCCAGCAGCCCAGATAACAGGGGAAATCAGCCCCAGCATTTT.

The chain links TRBV12-3 or TRBV12-4 to TRBJ1-6; D is unclear. CDR3 length equals 14 residues. V was clipped by 6 bases and J by 6 bases, with 12 bases between them. CDR3 in DNA: TGTGCCAGCAGGGGCGGGCCCCTTAATTCACCCCTCCACTTT. Amino acid sequence: CASRGGPLNSPLHF.

The J gene is TRBJ2-1, the V gene TRBV12-3 or TRBV12-4, with D possibly TRBD2 on 6 matching bases. V dropped 3 bases and J dropped 7 bases, with 19 bases sitting between them. The CDR3 contains 16 residues. The CDR3 DNA is TGTGCCAGCAGTTTCGCCGGGACTTCAAGAATGAATGAGCAGTTCTTC. It translates to CASSFAGTSRMNEQFF.

This clonotype came up a few times. This chain links TRBV21-1 with TRBJ1-2. TRBV21-1 is a documented pseudogene. The CDR3 is made up of 13 amino acids. The CDR3 bases are TGTGCCAGCCTGATGAGGGCGTTAGGTGGCTACACCTTC. This encodes CASLMRALGGYTF.